This TCR beta chain stems from a study of T-cell reconstitution after alpha-beta-depleted transplantation in children (TCRdb year 2016). Turning to the overall study: The study quantitatively tracked T-cell immune reconstitution after TCRalphabeta/CD19-depleted allogeneic hematopoietic cell transplantation in children using TCR repertoire profiling.

Trimmed from V: 8 bases; trimmed from J: 3 bases; junction bases lacking a gene match: 12. From the cysteine up to the phenylalanine, the CDR3 has a length of 16 residues. Only the CDR3 portion is preserved as DNA: 48 bases, with reading frame beginning at the first base. Via the germline V gene, CDR1 is SNHLY and CDR2 FYNNEI. Paper-wide results and their limitations: In some patients, the high TCRbeta diversity seen at day 60 was put down to recipient T cells and intrathymic progenitors that had survived conditioning. The apparently early recovery of alphabetaT-cell counts about two months after transplant reportedly depended on only several hundred rapidly expanded clones that came from non-depleted graft cells. Hyperexpanded clone frequencies declined over subsequent months; after one year, T-cell counts and TCRbeta diversity were mostly attributed to newly produced T cells.

Per the publication, the treatment or condition label means: allogeneic hematopoietic cell transplantation with graft depleted of TCRalphabeta T cells and CD19 B cells. The transplant recipients were children given TCRalphabeta/CD19-depleted allogeneic hematopoietic cell grafts. With respect to this clonotype: There is no known antigen for this receptor. No base-level quality is on record; no much larger clone is a single base apart.

The library was prepared using PCR. The sequencing machine was an Illumina HiSeq 2500. Molecular barcoding was employed in the preparation of TCR libraries, with unique molecular identifiers being used to normalize TCRbeta repertoire quantification. Through fastp at Q25 and MiXCR, TCRdb rebuilt clones from the public reads, retaining in-frame beta chains. Entries are consolidated by CDR3 protein sequence, retaining the most common genes and DNA. The sample table contains about a million distinct CDR3 sequences; only one count was recorded for about 29% of them. The ten largest clones capture roughly 28% of the sample.

This sample comprised PBMCs, mostly from graft donor cells, obtained 360 days after TCRalphabeta/CD19-depleted stem cell transplant. The sequence joins TRBV2 to TRBJ2-3, with 9 bases in between that match TRBD2. This clonotype was obtained from a boy younger than two who had a stem cell transplant for SCID, so the T cells may come from the graft donor. The DNA is as follows: TGTGCCAGCGATAGGGAAGGACTAGCGACGACAGATACGCAGTATTTT. This is translated as CASDREGLATTDTQYF.